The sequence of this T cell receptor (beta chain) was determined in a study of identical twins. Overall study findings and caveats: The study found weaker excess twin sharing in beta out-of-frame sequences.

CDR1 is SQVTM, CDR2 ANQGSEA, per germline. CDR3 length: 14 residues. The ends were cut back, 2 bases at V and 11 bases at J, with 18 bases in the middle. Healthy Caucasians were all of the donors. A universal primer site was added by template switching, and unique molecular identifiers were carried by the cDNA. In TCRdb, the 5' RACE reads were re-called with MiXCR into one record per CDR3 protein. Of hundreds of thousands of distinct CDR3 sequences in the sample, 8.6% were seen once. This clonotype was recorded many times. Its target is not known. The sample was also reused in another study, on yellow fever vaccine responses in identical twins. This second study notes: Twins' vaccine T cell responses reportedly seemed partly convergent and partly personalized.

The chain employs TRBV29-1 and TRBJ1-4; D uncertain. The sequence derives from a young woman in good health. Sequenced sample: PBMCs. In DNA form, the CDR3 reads TGCAGCGTTGAAAGTAGGCTGCCGCTTCGGAAACTGTTTTTT. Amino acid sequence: CSVESRLPLRKLFF.